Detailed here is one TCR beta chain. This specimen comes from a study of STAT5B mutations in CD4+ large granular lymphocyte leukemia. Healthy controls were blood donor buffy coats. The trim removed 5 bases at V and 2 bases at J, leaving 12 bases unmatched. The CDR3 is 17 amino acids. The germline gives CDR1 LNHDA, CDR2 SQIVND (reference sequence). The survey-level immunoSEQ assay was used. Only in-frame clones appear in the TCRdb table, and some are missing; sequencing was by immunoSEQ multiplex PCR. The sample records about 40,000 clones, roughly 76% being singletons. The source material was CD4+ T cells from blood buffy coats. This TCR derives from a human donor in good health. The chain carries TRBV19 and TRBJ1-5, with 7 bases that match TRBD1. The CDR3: CASSPSGTASGNQPQHF. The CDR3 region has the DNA TGTGCCAGTAGTCCGAGCGGGACAGCTAGTGGCAATCAGCCCCAGCATTTT.